What follows describes a single T cell receptor (beta chain). These data are taken from a study of tumor-infiltrating lymphocytes in oesophageal squamous cell carcinoma. TCRdb recomputed calls from the PCR reads with MiXCR, one row per CDR3 protein. This table has about 12,000 distinct CDR3 sequences, approximately 60% appearing once. This CDR3 comprises 13 residues. CDR1 is MNHGY and CDR2 is SAAAGT in the germline V gene. Germline trimming cut 6 bases from V and 5 bases from J; bases unmatched to any gene: 3. The clonotype originates from a female donor with esophageal squamous cell carcinoma. The sample was esophageal tumor tissue. The chain has TRBV6-8 and TRBJ2-7; TRBD1 matches 11 bases. CDR3 in amino acids: CASSRTGGDEQYF. The CDR3 coding sequence is TGTGCCAGCAGCAGGACAGGGGGCGACGAGCAGTACTTC.